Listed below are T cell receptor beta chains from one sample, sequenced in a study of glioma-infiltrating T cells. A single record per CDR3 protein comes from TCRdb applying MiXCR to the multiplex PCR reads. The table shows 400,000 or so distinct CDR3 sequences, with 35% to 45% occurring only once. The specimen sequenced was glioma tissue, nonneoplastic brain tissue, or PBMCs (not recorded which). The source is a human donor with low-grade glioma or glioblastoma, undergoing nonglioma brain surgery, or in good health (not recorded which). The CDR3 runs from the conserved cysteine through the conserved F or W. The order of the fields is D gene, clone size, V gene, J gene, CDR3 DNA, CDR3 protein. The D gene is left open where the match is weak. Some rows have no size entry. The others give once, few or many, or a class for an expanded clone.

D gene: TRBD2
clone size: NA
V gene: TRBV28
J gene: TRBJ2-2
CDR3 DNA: TGTGCCAGCAGATTAGCGGGAAGGTGGACCGGGGAGCTGTTTTTT
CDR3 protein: CASRLAGRWTGELFF

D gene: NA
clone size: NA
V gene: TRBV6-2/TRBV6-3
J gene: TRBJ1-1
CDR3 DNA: TGTGCCAGCAGTTACCCGGGAGAGGGGAGAAACACTGAAGCTTTCTTT
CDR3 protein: CASSYPGEGRNTEAFF

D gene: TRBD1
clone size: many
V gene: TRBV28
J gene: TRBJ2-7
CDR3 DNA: TGTGCCAGCTTCTCATGGACAGGCTCCTACGAGCAGTACTTC
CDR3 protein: CASFSWTGSYEQYF

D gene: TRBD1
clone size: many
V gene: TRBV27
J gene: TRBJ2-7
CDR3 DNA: TGTGCCAGCAGTGACCGGGACAGGGTAAGCGAGCAGTACTTC
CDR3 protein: CASSDRDRVSEQYF

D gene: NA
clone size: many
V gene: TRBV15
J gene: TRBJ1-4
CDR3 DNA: TGTGCCACCAGCAGATCCCGACAGGTGGGGGATGAAAAACTGTTTTTT
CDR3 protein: CATSRSRQVGDEKLFF

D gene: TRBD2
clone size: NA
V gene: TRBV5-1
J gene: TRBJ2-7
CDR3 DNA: TGCGCCAGCACCCTACGGACTAGCGGCCCTTCGGGGGACGAGCAGTACTTC
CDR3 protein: CASTLRTSGPSGDEQYF

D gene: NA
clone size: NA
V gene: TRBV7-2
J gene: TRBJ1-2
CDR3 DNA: TGTGCCAGCAGCTTAACGGGGGGAGGGGGCTATGGCTACACCTTC
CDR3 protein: CASSLTGGGGYGYTF

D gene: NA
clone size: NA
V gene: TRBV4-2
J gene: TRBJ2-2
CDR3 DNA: TGTGCCAGCAGCCCCATAATGCGAGGCGGACCGAACACCGGGGAGCTGTTTTTT
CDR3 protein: CASSPIMRGGPNTGELFF

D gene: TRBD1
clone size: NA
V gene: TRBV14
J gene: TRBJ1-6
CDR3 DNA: TGTGCCAGCAGCCAAGATGCGACAGGGAGCCCCTTCTCCTATAATTCACCCCTCCACTTT
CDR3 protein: CASSQDATGSPFSYNSPLHF

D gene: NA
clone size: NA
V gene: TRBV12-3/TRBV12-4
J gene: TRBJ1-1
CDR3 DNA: TGTGCCAGCAGCCGTATAGTGAACACTGAAGCTTTCTTT
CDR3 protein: CASSRIVNTEAFF

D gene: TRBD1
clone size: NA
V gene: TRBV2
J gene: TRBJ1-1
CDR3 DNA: TGTGCCAGCAGCGAACCGGGACAGGGTTCGAACACTGAAGCTTTCTTT
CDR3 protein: CASSEPGQGSNTEAFF

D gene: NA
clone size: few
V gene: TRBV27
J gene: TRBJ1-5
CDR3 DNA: TGTGCCTGGGCACGGGGGGTGGGGCGCAATCAGCCCCAGCATTTT
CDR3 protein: CAWARGVGRNQPQHF

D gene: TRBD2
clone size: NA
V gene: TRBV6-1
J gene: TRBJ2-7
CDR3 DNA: TGTGCCAGCAGTAAACCCGGGACTAGCGGGAGGTCCGGCCGGGGCTACGAGCAGTACTTC
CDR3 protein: CASSKPGTSGRSGRGYEQYF

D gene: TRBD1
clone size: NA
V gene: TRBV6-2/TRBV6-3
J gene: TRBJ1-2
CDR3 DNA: TGTGCCAGCAGTTACTCGGGCAGGGGGGGAGCTAACTATGGCTACACCTTC
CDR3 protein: CASSYSGRGGANYGYTF

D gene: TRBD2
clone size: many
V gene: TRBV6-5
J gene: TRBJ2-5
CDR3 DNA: TGTGCCAGCAGTTACTCGCTAGCGGGACAAGAGACCCAGTACTTC
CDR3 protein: CASSYSLAGQETQYF

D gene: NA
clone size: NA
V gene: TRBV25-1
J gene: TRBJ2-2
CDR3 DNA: TGTGCCAGCAGTGCTAGTACATGGTCGAACACCGGGGAGCTGTTTTTT
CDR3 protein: CASSASTWSNTGELFF

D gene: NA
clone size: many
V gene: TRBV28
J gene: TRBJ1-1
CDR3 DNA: TGTGCCAGTTTCTCGGAGAACACTGAAGCTTTCTTT
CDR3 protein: CASFSENTEAFF

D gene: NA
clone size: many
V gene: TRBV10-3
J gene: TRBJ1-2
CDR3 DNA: TGTGCCATCAGTGAGCCAACAGGGATAGCCTATGGCTACACCTTC
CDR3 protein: CAISEPTGIAYGYTF

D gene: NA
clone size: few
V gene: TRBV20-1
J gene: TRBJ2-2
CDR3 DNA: TGCAGTGCCGATTCAGGGGCATCGAACACCGGGGAGCTGTTTTTT
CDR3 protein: CSADSGASNTGELFF

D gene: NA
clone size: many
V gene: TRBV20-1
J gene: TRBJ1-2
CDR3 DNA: TGCAGTGCTAGGGGCCCGACGGCTGTAAACTATGGCTACACCTTC
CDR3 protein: CSARGPTAVNYGYTF

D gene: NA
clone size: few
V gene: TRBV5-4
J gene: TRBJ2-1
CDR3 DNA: TGTGCCAGCAGCCGACGGACGCTACAGGCTGAGCAGTTCTTC
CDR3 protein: CASSRRTLQAEQFF

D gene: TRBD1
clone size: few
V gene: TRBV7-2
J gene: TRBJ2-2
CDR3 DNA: TGTGCCAGCGGTGACAGGGTCAACACCGGGGAGCTGTTTTTT
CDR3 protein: CASGDRVNTGELFF

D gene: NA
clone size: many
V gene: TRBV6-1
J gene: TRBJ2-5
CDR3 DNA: TGTGCCAGCAGTGAGACCGGGCCCGGTCTAGGCGGCGAGACCCAGTACTTC
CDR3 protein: CASSETGPGLGGETQYF

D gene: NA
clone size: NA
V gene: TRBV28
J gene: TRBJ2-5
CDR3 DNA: TGTGCCAGCAGTTCCTCCGCACTGATCCAAGAGACCCAGTACTTC
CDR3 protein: CASSSSALIQETQYF

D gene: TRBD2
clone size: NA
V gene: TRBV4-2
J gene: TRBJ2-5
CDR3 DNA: TGTGCCAGCAGCCAAGGAGGGACTAGCGGGAGGGCATGGGGGGAGACCCAGTACTTC
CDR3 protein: CASSQGGTSGRAWGETQYF

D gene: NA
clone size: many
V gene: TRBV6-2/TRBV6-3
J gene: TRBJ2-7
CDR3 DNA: TGTGCCAGCAGTTACTCGGACCGATCCTACGAGCAGTACTTC
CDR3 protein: CASSYSDRSYEQYF

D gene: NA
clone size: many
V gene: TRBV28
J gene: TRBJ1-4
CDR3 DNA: TGTGCCAGCAGGATCGGGCCTAATGAAAAACTGTTTTTT
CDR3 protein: CASRIGPNEKLFF

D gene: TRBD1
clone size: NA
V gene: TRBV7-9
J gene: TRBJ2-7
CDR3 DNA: TGTGCCAGCGGCTTAGGACAGGCTCCTTCCTACGAGCAGTACTTC
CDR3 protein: CASGLGQAPSYEQYF

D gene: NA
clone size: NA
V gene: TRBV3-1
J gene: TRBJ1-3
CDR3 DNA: TGTGCCAGCAGCTCCCCGACAGTACACTCTGGAAACACCATATATTTT
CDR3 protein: CASSSPTVHSGNTIYF

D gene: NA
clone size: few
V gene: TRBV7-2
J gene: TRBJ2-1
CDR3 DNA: TGTGCCAGCAGCTCCGCCTCGAGCTCCTACAATGAGCAGTTCTTC
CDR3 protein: CASSSASSSYNEQFF

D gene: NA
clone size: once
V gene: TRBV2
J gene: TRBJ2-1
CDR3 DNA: TGTGCCAGAAGTGAGGATGGCCGCTACAATGAGCAGTTCTTC
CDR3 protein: CARSEDGRYNEQFF

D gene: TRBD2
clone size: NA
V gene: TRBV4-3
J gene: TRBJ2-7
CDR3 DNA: TGCGCCAGCACCCGACTAGTCGGGGGGGAGCAGTACTTC
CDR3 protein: CASTRLVGGEQYF

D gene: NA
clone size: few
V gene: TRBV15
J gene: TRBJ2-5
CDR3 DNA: TGTGCCACCAGCAGAGGGCCGAGGACCGGACGTAAGACCCAGTACTTC
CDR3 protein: CATSRGPRTGRKTQYF

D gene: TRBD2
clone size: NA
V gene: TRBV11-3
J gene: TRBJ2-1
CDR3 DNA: TGTGCCAGCAGCACAAGGACTAGCGGGAGTTTCAATGAGCAGTTCTTC
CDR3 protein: CASSTRTSGSFNEQFF

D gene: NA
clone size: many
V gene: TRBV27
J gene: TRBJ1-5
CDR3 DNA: TGTGCCAGCAGTTCCCTCAGAGAGCCCCAGCATTTT
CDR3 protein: CASSSLREPQHF

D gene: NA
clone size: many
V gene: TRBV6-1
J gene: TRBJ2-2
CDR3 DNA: TGTGCCAGCAGCCTTAGTCCCGGGGAGCTGTTTTTT
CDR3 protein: CASSLSPGELFF

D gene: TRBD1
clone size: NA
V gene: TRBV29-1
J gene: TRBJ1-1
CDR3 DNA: TGCAGCGTCGCCCCAGGGGGTTTAGCCTACACTGAAGCTTTCTTT
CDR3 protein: CSVAPGGLAYTEAFF

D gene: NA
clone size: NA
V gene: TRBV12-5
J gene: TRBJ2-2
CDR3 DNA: TGTGCTAGTGGTTTCGAGCCGGGGGAGCTGTTTTTT
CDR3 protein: CASGFEPGELFF

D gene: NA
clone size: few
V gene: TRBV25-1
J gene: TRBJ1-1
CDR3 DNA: TGTGCCAGCTTAGGACAGATAAACACTGAAGCTTTCTTT
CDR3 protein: CASLGQINTEAFF

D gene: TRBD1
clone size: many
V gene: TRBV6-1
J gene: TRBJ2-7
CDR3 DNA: TGTGCCAGCAGTTTCCGACAGGGACAAGCCTACGAGCAGTACTTC
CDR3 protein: CASSFRQGQAYEQYF

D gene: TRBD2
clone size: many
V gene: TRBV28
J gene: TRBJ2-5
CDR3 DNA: TGTGCCAGCGGTGTGGCGGGAGGAATAGAGACCCAGTACTTC
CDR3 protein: CASGVAGGIETQYF

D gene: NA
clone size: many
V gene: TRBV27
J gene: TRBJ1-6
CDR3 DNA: TGTGCCAGCAGTTTAGAGACCGATAATTCACCCCTCCACTTT
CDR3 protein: CASSLETDNSPLHF

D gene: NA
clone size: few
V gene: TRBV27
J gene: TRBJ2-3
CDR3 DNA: TGTGCCAGCAGTTTATACTTCGGTCGTGGGGATACGCAGTATTTT
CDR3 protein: CASSLYFGRGDTQYF

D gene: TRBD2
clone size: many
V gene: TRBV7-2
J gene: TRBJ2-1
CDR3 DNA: TGTGCCAGCAGCTGGGGTCCTAGCGGCTACAATGAGCAGTTCTTC
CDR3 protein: CASSWGPSGYNEQFF

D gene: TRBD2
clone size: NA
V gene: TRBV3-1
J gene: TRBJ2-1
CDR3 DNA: TGTGCCAGCAGCGGCCTTGACCCGGGACTAGCGGGAGTTTTATACAGTGAGCAGTTCTTC
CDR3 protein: CASSGLDPGLAGVLYSEQFF

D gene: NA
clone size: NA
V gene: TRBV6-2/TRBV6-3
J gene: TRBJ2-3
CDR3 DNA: TGTGCCAGCAGTTACAGGGGACGGACCACGTATACGCAGTATTTT
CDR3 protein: CASSYRGRTTYTQYF

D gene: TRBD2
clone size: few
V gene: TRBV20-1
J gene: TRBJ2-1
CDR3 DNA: TGCAGTGCTAGAGACTGGACTAGCGGGAGGGGCAATGAGCAGTTCTTC
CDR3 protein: CSARDWTSGRGNEQFF

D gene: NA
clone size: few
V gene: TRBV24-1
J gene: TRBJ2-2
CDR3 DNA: TGTGCCACCAGTGATTTTGCAGGGCGGGACACCGGGGAGCTGTTTTTT
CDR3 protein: CATSDFAGRDTGELFF

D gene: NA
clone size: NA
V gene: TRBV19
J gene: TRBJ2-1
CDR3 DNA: TGTGCCAGTAGTGTAAACTACAATGAGCAGTTCTTC
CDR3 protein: CASSVNYNEQFF

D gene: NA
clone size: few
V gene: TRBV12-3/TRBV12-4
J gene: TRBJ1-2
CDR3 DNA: TGTGCCAGCATGCGGAATGGCTACACCTTC
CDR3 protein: CASMRNGYTF